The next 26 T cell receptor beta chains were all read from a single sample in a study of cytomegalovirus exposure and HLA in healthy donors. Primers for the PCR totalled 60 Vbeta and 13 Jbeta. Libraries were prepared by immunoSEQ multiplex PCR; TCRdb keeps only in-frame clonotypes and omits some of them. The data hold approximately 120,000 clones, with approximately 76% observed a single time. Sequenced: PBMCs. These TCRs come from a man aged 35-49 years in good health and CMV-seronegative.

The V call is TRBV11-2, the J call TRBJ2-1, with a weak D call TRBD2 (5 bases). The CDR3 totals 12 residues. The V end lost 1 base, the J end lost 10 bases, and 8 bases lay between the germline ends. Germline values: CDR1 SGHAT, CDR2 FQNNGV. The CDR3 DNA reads TGTGCCAGCAGCTTAGCGGGGAGCGAGCAGTTCTTC. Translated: CASSLAGSEQFF. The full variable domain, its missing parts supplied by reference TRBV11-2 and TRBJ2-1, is EAGVAQSPRYKIIEKRQSVAFWCNPISGHATLYWYQQILGQGPKLLIQFQNNGVVDDSQLPKDRFSAERLKGVDSTLKIQPAKLEDSAVYLCASSLAGSEQFFGPGTRLTVL.

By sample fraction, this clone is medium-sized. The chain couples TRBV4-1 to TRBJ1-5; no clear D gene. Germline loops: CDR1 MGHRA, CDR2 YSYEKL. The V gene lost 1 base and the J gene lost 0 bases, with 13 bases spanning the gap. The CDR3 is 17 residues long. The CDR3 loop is CASSQVVSAVSNQPQHF. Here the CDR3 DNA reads TGCGCCAGCAGCCAAGTTGTCAGTGCAGTTAGCAATCAGCCCCAGCATTTT.

The CDR3 loop reads CASSIGGGTEAFF. The CDR3 DNA reads as TGTGCCAGCAGCATCGGTGGCGGCACTGAAGCTTTCTTT. This rearrangement joins TRBV28 to TRBJ1-1; no clear D gene. Trimming pared 6 bases from V and 4 bases from J, leaving 12 bases between. The CDR3 is made up of 13 amino acids. Germline loops: CDR1 MDHEN, CDR2 SYDVKM.

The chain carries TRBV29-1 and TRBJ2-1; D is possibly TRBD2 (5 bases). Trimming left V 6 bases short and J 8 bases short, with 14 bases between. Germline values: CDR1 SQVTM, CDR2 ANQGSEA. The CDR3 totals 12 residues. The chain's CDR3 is CSVYGRAHEQFF. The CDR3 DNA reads TGCAGCGTCTATGGGCGGGCCCATGAGCAGTTCTTC.

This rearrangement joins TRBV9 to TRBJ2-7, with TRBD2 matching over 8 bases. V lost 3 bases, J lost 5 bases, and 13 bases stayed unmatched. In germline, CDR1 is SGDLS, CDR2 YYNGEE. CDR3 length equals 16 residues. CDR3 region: CASSAGAGLVSHEQYF. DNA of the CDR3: TGTGCCAGCAGCGCGGGGGCGGGACTAGTGTCCCACGAGCAGTACTTC.

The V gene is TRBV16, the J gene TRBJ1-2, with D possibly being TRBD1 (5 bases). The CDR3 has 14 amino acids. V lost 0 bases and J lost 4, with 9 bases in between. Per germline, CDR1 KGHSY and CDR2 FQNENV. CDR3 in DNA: TGTGCCAGCAGCCAATCTCGGGGGGGCTATGGCTACACCTTC. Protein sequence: CASSQSRGGYGYTF.

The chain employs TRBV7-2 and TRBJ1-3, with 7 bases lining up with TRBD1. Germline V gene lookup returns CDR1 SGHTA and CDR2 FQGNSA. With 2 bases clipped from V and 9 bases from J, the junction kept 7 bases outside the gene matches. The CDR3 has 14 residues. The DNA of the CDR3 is TGTGCCAGCAGCTTAAGGGACTCAGGGGGCACCATATATTTT. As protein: CASSLRDSGGTIYF.

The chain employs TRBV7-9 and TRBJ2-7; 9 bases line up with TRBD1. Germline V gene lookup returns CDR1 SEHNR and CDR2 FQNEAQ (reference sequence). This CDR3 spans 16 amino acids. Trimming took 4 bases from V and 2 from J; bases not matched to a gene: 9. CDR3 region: CASSSTGTGRTYEQYF. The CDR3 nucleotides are TGTGCCAGCAGCTCCACCGGGACAGGGAGGACCTACGAGCAGTACTTC.

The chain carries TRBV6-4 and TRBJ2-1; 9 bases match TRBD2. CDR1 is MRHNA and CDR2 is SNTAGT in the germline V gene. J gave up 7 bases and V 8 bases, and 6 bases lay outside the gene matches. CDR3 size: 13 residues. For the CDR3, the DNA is TGTGCCAGCGGCGGGGGGGCCATAAATGAGCAGTTCTTC. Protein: CASGGGAINEQFF.

The CDR3 sequence: CASRGTSGGALTDTQYF. The CDR3 bases are TGCGCCAGCAGAGGGACTAGCGGGGGGGCCCTGACAGATACGCAGTATTTT. The chain has TRBV5-1 and TRBJ2-3, with 16 bases aligning to TRBD2. Per germline, CDR1 SGHRS and CDR2 YFSETQ. V dropped 5 bases and J dropped 3; count of bases not matched to a gene: 6. The CDR3 is 17 amino acids.

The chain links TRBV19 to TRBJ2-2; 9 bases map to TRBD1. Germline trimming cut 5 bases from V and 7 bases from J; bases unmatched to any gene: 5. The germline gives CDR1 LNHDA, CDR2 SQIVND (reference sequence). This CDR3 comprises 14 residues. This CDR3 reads CASSRDREVGELFF. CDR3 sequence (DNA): TGTGCCAGTAGTCGGGACAGGGAAGTCGGGGAGCTGTTTTTT.

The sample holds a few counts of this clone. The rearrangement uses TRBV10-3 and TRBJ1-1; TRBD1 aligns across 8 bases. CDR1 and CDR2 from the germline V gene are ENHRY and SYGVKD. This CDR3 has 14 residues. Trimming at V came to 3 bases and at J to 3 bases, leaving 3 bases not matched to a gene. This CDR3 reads CAISDDRGHTEAFF. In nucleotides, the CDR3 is TGTGCCATCAGTGACGACAGGGGTCACACTGAAGCTTTCTTT.

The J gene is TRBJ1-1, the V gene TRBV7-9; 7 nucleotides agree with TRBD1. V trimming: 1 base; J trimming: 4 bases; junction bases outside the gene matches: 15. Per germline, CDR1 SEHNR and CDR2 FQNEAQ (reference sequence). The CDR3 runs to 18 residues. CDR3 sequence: CASSLGSRRGLMTTEAFF. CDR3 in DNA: TGTGCCAGCAGCTTAGGGTCACGGAGGGGGCTAATGACCACTGAAGCTTTCTTT.

The CDR3 here is CASTLNGRGVNTEAFF. The DNA for the CDR3 is TGTGCCAGTACCCTTAACGGCCGGGGGGTGAACACTGAAGCTTTCTTT. The J gene is TRBJ1-1, the V gene TRBV19, with TRBD1 as a possible D gene (5 bases). V lost 7 bases and J 0 bases, leaving 18 bases between the germline ends. The CDR3 runs 16 residues. The germline V gene encodes CDR1 LNHDA and CDR2 SQIVND (reference sequence).

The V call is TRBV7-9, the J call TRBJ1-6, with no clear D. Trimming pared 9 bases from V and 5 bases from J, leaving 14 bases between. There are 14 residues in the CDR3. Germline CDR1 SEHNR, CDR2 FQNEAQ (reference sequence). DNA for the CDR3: TGTGCCAGTGGAAAAGGTCGGGATAATTCACCCCTCCACTTT. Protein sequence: CASGKGRDNSPLHF.

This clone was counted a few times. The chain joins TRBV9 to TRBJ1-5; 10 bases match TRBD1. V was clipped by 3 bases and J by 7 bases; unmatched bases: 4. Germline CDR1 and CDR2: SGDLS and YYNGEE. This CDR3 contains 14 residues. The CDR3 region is CASSGGQGNQPQHF. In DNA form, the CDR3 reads TGTGCCAGCAGCGGGGGACAGGGGAACCAGCCCCAGCATTTT.

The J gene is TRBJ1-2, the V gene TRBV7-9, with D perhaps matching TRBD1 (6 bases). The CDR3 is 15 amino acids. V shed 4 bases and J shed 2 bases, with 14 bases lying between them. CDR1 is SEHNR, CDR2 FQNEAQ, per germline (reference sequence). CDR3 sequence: CASSSTRTANYGYTF. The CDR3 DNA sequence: TGTGCCAGCAGCTCAACCCGGACAGCCAACTATGGCTACACCTTC.

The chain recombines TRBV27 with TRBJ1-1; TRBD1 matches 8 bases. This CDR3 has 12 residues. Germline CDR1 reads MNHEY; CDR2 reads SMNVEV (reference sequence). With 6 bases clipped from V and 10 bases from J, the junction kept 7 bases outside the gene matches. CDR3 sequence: CASRPGQGRAFF. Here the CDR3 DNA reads TGTGCCAGCAGGCCCGGACAGGGCCGAGCTTTCTTT.

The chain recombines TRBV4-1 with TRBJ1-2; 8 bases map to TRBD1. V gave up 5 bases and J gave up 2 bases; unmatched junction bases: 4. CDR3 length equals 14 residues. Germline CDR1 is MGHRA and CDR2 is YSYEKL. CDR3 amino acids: CASSTDRENYGYTF. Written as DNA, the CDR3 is TGCGCCAGCAGCACGGACAGGGAGAACTATGGCTACACCTTC.

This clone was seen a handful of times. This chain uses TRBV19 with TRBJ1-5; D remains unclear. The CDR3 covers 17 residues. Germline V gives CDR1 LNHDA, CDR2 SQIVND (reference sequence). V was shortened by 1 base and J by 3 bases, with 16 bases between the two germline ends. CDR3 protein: CASSIGPSVQNNQPQHF. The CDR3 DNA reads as TGTGCCAGTAGTATAGGGCCGAGTGTACAGAACAATCAGCCCCAGCATTTT.

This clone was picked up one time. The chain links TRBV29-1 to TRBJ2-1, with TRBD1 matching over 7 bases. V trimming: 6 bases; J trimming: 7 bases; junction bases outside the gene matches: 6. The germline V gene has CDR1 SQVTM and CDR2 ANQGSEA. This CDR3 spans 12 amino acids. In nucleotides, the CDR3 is TGCAGCGTCCCCGGGACAGCGAATGAGCAGTTCTTC. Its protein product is CSVPGTANEQFF.

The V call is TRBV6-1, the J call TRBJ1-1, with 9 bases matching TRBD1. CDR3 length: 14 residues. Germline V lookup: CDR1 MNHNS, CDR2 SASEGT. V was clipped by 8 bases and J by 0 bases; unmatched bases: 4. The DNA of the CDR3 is TGTGCCAGCGCCTGGACAGGGGTGAACACTGAAGCTTTCTTT. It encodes CASAWTGVNTEAFF.

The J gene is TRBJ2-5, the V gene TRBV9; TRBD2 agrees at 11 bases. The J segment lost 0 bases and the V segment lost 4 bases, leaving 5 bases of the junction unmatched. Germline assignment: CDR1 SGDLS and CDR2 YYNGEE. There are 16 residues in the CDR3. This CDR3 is CASSSSSGGYQETQYF. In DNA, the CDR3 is TGTGCCAGCAGCTCATCTAGCGGGGGGTACCAAGAGACCCAGTACTTC. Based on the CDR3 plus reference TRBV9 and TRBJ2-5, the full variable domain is DSGVTQTPKHLITATGQRVTLRCSPRSGDLSVYWYQQSLDQGLQFLIQYYNGEERAKGNILERFSAQQFPDLHSELNLSSLELGDSALYFCASSSSSGGYQETQYFGPGTRLLVL.

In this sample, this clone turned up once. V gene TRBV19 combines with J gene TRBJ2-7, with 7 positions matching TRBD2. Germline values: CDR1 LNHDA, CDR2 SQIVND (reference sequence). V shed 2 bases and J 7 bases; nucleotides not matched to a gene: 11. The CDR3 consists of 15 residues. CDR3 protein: CASSIKTERRGEQYF. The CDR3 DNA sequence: TGTGCCAGTAGTATAAAGACTGAGCGGCGGGGGGAGCAGTACTTC. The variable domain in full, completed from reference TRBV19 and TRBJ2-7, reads DGGITQSPKYLFRKEGQNVTLSCEQNLNHDAMYWYRQDPGQGLRLIYYSQIVNDFQKGDIAEGYSVSREKKESFPLTVTSAQKNPTAFYLCASSIKTERRGEQYFGPGTRLTVT.

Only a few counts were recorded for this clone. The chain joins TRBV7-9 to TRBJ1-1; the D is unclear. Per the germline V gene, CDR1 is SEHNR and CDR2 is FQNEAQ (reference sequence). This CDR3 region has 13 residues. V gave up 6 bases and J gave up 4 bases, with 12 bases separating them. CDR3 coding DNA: TGTGCCAGCAGGCCGGACCGGGGCACTGAAGCTTTCTTT. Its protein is CASRPDRGTEAFF.

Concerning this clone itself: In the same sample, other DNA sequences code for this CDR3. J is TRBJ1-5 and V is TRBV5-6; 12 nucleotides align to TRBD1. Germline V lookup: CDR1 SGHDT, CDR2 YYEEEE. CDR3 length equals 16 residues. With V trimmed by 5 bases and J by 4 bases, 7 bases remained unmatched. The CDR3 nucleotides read TGTGCCAGCAGTTCGGGACAGGGGGCTTGGAATCAGCCCCAGCATTTT. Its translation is CASSSGQGAWNQPQHF.